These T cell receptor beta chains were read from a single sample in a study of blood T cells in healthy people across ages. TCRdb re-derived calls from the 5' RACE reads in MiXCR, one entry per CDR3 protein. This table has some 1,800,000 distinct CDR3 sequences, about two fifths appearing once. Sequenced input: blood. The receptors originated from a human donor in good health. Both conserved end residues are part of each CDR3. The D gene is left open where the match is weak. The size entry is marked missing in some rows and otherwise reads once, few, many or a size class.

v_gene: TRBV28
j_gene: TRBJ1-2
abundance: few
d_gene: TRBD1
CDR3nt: TGTGCCAGCAGTCCCCCGGGACAGGGGGTTTACTATGGCTACACCTTC
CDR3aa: CASSPPGQGVYYGYTF

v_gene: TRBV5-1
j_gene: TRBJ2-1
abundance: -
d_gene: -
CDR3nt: TGCGCCAGCAGCACCCGACCGCCTTACAATGAGCAGTTCTTC
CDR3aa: CASSTRPPYNEQFF

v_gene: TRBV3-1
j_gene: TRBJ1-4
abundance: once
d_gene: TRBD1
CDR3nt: TGTGCCAGCAGCCAAGGGACAGGTTATGAAAAACTGTTTTTT
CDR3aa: CASSQGTGYEKLFF

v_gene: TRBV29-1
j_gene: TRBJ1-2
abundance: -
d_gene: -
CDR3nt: TGCAGCGCCCAAGGCGGGGGCACCCTAAATGGCTACACCTTC
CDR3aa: CSAQGGGTLNGYTF

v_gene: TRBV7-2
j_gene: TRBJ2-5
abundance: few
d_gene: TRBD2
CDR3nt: TGTGCCAGCAGCCCCAACGGGGGGGCTTCTACGGAGACCCAGTACTTC
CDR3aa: CASSPNGGASTETQYF

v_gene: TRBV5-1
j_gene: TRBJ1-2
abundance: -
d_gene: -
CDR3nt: TGCGCCAGCAGCCCCCGCGGCGGGTTTATGAAAGGACCCTATGGCTACACCTTC
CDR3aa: CASSPRGGFMKGPYGYTF

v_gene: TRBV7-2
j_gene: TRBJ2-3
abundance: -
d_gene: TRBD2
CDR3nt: TGTGCCAGCAGCTTAGGTCTAGCGGGGGGTCGCAGAGATACGCAGTATTTT
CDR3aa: CASSLGLAGGRRDTQYF

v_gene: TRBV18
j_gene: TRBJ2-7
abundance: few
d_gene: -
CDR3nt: TGTGCCAGCAGCCCCCCAGGCAGGGGAACATACGAGCAGTACTTC
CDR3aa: CASSPPGRGTYEQYF

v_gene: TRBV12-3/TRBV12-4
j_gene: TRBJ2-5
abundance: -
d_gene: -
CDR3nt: TGTGCCAGCAGTTTTGTGGGGGGCAGGAAGACCCAGTACTTC
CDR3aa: CASSFVGGRKTQYF

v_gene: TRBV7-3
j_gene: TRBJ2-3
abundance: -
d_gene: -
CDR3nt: TGTGCCAGCAGCTTAAGGGCGGAAAACACAGATACGCAGTATTTT
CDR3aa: CASSLRAENTDTQYF

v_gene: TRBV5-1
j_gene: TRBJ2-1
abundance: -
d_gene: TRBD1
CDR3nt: TGCGCCAGCAGTACAACAGGGGAAGTTTACAATGAGCAGTTCTTC
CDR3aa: CASSTTGEVYNEQFF

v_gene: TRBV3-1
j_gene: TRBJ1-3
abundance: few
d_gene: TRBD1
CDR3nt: TGTGCCAGCAGCCTAGGGACAGCTAACACCATATATTTT
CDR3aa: CASSLGTANTIYF

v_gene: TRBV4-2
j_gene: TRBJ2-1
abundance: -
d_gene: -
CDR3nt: TGTGCCAGCAGCCAAGATTTGGTTGAGCAGTTCTTC
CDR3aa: CASSQDLVEQFF

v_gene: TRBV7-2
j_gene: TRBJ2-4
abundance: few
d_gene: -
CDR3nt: TGTGCCAGCAGCCTCTCATCCATGGCCAAAAACATTCAGTACTTC
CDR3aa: CASSLSSMAKNIQYF

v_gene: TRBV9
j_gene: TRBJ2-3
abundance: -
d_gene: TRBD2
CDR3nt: TGTGCCAGCAGCGGAGGGGTGAGCGGGGGGCTCACAGATACGCAGTATTTT
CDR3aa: CASSGGVSGGLTDTQYF

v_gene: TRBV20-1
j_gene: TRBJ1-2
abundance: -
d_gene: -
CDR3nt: TGCAGTGCTCCCTCCCGGGGGGCCCCTCCGACTAACTATGGCTACACTTTC
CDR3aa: CSAPSRGAPPTNYGYTF

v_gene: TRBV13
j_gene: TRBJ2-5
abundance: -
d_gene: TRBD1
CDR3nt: TGTGCCAGCAGCCTAACGGAACAGGGGCGGTGGGAGACCCAGTACTTC
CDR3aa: CASSLTEQGRWETQYF

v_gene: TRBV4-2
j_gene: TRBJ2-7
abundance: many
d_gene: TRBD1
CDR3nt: TGTGCCAGCAGCCAAGGGGACAGGACCTCCTCCTACGAGCAGTACTTC
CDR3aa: CASSQGDRTSSYEQYF

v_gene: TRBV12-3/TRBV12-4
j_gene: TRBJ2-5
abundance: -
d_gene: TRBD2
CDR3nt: TGTGCCAGCAGTGTCAGCGGGGGTTTGCAGTACTTC
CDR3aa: CASSVSGGLQYF

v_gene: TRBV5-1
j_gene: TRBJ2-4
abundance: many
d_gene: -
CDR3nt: TGCGCCAGCAGCTTGATGGACAAAAGTGTGGACATTCAGTACTTC
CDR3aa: CASSLMDKSVDIQYF

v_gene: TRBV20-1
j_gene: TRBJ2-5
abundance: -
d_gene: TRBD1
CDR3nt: TGCAGTGCTACAGCCGGGACAGGGAAAGAGACCCAGTACTTC
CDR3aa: CSATAGTGKETQYF

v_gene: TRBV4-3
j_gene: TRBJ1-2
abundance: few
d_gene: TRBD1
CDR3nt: TGCGCCAGCAGCCAAGAGAGGCAGGGGGCGCGTGGCTACACCTTC
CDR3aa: CASSQERQGARGYTF

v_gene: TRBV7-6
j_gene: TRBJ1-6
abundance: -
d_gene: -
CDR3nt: TGTGCCAGCAGCTTAGGGGGAAGACAGGTCAATTCACCCCTCCACTTT
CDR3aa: CASSLGGRQVNSPLHF

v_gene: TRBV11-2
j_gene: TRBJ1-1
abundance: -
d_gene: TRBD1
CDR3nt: TGTGCCAGCAGCACGGGACAGCCCCCGAACACTGAAGCTTTCTTT
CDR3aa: CASSTGQPPNTEAFF

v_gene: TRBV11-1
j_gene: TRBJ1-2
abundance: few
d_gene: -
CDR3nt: TGTGCCAACAGCCTGGGAGGTTATGGCTACACCTTC
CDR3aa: CANSLGGYGYTF

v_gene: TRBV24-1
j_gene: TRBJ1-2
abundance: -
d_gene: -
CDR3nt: TGTACCACCAGTGATTACAGGGTGGATTGGATGGGACGGATCTATGGCTACACCTTC
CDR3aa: CTTSDYRVDWMGRIYGYTF

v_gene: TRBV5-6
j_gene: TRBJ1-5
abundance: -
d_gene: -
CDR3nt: TGTGCCAGCAGCTTAGGAAGGGACGGTCAGCCCCAGCATTTT
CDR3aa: CASSLGRDGQPQHF

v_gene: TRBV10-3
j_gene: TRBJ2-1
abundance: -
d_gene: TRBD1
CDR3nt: TGTGCCATCAGTGACCACGGACAGGCAAAGGGGAATGGGCAGTTCTTC
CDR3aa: CAISDHGQAKGNGQFF

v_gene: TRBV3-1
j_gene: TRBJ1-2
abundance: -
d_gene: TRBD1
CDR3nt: TGTGCCAGCAGCCAAGATGGGACAGCTAACTATGGCTACACCTTC
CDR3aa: CASSQDGTANYGYTF

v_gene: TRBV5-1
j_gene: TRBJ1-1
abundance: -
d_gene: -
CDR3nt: TGCGCCAGCAGCTTCGGGGGGCCCGGTGAAGCTTTCTTT
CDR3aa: CASSFGGPGEAFF

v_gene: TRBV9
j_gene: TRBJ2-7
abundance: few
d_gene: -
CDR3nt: TGTGCCAGCAGCGTAGCGGCGGGCGCCTACGAGCAGTACTTC
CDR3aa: CASSVAAGAYEQYF

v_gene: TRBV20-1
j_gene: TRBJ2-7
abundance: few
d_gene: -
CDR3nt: TGCAGTGCGCCCGGACAGTCAATCTCCTACGAGCAGTACTTC
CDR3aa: CSAPGQSISYEQYF